This T cell receptor (beta chain) derives from a study of blood T cell repertoires in COVID-19. About the study: In each case, the material was cDNA or gDNA derived from T cells, B-cell-depleted T cells, or PBMCs.

V dropped 4 bases and J dropped 6 bases, with 11 bases sitting between them. There are 14 residues in the CDR3. CDR1 is SGHRS and CDR2 is YFSETQ in the germline V gene. Using immunoSEQ multiplex PCR, the repertoire was profiled, and TCRdb retains in-frame clones only, with some absent. In the table there are over 200,000 clones, roughly 80% of which are singletons. The sequenced material came from peripheral blood. The source of this sequence is a woman at least 80 years old with acute or convalescent COVID-19. This chain connects TRBV5-1 to TRBJ1-6, with a weak D call TRBD1 (5 bases). The CDR3, as DNA: TGCGCCAGCAGCCAAAGACAGAGTAATTCACCCCTCCACTTT. Translating it yields CASSQRQSNSPLHF. The full variable domain, completed using reference TRBV5-1 and TRBJ1-6, is KAGVTQTPRYLIKTRGQQVTLSCSPISGHRSVSWYQQTPGQGLQFLFEYFSETQRNKGNFPGRFSGRQFSNSRSEMNVSTLELGDSALYLCASSQRQSNSPLHFGNGTRLTVT.